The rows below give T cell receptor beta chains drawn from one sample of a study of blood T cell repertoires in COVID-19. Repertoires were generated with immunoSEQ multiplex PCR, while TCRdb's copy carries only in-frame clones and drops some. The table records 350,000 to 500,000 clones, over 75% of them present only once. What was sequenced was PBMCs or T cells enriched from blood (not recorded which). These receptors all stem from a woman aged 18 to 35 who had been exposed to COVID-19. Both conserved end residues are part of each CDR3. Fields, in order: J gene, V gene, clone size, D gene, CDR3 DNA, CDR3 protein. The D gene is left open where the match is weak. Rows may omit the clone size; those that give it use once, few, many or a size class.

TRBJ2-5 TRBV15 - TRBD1 TGTGCCACCAGCAGACCATCAGGGGGCGTTAGGCAAGAGACCCAGTACTTC CATSRPSGGVRQETQYF
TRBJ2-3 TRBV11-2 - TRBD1 TGTGCCAGCAGCTGGCTGGGGACAGGGGGTAGCACAGATACGCAGTATTTT CASSWLGTGGSTDTQYF
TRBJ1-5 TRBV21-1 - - TGTGCTAACCAAGGAACAGGCAGCGTTCAGCCCCAGCATTTT CANQGTGSVQPQHF
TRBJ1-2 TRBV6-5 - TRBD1 TGTGCCAGCAGTTCAGAACCGGGACAGGGGTATGGCTACACCTTC CASSSEPGQGYGYTF
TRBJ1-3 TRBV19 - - TGTGCCAGTAGTAAGGGAGTAGTGGTTGGAAACACCATATATTTT CASSKGVVVGNTIYF
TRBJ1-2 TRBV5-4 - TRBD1 TGTGCCAGCAGCTTAGGCCAAATTAGGACAGGGAACTATGGCTACACCTTC CASSLGQIRTGNYGYTF
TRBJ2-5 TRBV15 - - TGTGCCACCAGCAGAGATACTAAGTCAGAGACCCAGTACTTC CATSRDTKSETQYF
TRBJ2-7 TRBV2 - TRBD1 TGTGCCAGCAGAGGACAGGGGTTTTACGAGCAGTACTTC CASRGQGFYEQYF
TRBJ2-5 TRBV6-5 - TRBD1 TGTGCCAGCAGTTTTCGGACAGGGTCGGAGACCCAGTACTTC CASSFRTGSETQYF
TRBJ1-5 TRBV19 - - TGTGCCAGTAGTATGAAGGGGGTGGGCAATCAGCCCCAGCATTTT CASSMKGVGNQPQHF
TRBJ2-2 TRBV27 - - TGTGCCAGCAGTTTAAAGTGGATTACGGGCGGGGAGCTGTTTTTT CASSLKWITGGELFF
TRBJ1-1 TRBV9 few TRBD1 TGTGCCAGCAGCGTCACAGGGGGTGAAGCTTTCTTT CASSVTGGEAFF
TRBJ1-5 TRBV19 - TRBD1 TGTGCCAGTAGTATCCCCGGACAGGTTGGCAATCAGCCCCAGCATTTT CASSIPGQVGNQPQHF
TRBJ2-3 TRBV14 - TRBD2 TGTGCCAGCAGCCTAGCGGGGGGAGCAGATACGCAGTATTTT CASSLAGGADTQYF
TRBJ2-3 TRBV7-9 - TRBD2 TGTGCCAGCAGCGACCTAGCGGGAGGGCCTTGGTCAGATACGCAGTATTTT CASSDLAGGPWSDTQYF
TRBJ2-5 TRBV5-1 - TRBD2 TGCGCCAGCAGCTTGAAGGGGGTTCTAGCGGGTGAAGAGACCCAGTACTTC CASSLKGVLAGEETQYF
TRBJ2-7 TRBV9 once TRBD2 TGTGCCAGCAGCCCCCCTGATGGGGCGGGAGTACTGGAGCAGTACTTC CASSPPDGAGVLEQYF
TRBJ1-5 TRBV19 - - TGTGCCAGTAGTATGGGGCAGGGCCCGGGGCCCCAGCATTTT CASSMGQGPGPQHF
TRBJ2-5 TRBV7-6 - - TGTGCCAGCAGCAAAAACCAGGGGTACCAAGAGACCCAGTACTTC CASSKNQGYQETQYF
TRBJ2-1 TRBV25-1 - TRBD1 TGTGCCAGCAGTGTACAAGACAGGGGGCCAAGGTTCTTC CASSVQDRGPRFF
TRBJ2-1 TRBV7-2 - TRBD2 TGTGCCAGTAGACTTAGCGGGGGGATCGATGAGCAGTTCTTC CASRLSGGIDEQFF
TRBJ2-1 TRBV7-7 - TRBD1 TGTGCCAGCAGCCCCTCCGGACAGGGACCCTACAATGAGCAGTTCTTC CASSPSGQGPYNEQFF
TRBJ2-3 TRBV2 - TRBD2 TGTGCCGCCTCGACTAGCGGAATCACAGATACGCAGTATTTT CAASTSGITDTQYF
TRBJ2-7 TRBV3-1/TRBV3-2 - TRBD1 TGTGCCAGCAGCCAAGAGTCACAGGGGTTCTACGAGCAGTACTTC CASSQESQGFYEQYF
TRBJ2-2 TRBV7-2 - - TGTGCCAGCAGCTTTTTGACCGGGGTGGCCACCGGGGAGCTGTTTTTT CASSFLTGVATGELFF
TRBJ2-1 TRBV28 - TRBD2 TGTGCCAGCAGCTTCGCGACTAGCGGGACAAATTACAATGAGCAGTTCTTC CASSFATSGTNYNEQFF
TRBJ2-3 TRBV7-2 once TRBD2 TGTGCCAGCAGCTTAGTTGGGGCGGGAGGGCCGGATACGCAGTATTTT CASSLVGAGGPDTQYF
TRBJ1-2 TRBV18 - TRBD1 TGTGCCAGCTCACCACCCGGGACAGGGTCGTATGGCTACACCTTC CASSPPGTGSYGYTF
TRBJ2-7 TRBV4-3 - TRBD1 TGCGCCAGCAGCCAAGCCGGGACAGGGGGTTACGAGCAGTACTTC CASSQAGTGGYEQYF
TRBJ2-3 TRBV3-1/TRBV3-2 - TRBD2 TGTGCCAGCAGCCAATACCCCTTCGGGAGGGCAGGAGATACGCAGTATTTT CASSQYPFGRAGDTQYF
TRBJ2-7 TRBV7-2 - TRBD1 TGTGCCAGCAGCTTGGGGGACAGAACCTACGAGCAGTACTTC CASSLGDRTYEQYF
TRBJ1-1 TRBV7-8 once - TGTGCCAGCAGCTTAGCCCTCAGCACTGAAGCTTTCTTT CASSLALSTEAFF
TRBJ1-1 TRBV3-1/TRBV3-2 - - TGTGCCAGCAGCCAAGGGGTTGGAGGTGCTGAAGCTTTCTTT CASSQGVGGAEAFF
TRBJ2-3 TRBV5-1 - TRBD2 TGCGCCAGCAGCCCATCCCCTAGCGGGGGGGCCTTCACAGATACGCAGTATTTT CASSPSPSGGAFTDTQYF
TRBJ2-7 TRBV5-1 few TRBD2 TGCGCCAGCAGCTTGGCCGCTAGCGGGGGAGTGATCCAGCAGTACTTC CASSLAASGGVIQQYF
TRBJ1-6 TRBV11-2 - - TGTGCCAGCAGCCTTCGGGTTGGGGCCTCAAACAGTAACCATTCACCCCTCCACTTT CASSLRVGASNSNHSPLHF
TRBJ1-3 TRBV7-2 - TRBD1 TGTGCCAGCAGCATACAGGGGACGGGAAACACCATATATTTT CASSIQGTGNTIYF
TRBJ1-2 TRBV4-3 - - TGCGCCAGCAGCCAAGACGGGGGGGGCCTTAACTATGGCTACACCTTC CASSQDGGGLNYGYTF
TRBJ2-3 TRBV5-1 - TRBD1 TGCGCCAGCAGCATAACGACAGGGGCAGATACGCAGTATTTT CASSITTGADTQYF
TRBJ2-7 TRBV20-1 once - TGCAGTGCTAGTGGGACTGAAATCTCCTACGAGCAGTACTTC CSASGTEISYEQYF
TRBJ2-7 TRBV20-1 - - TGCAGTGAAGCGGAACTCTACGAGCAGTACTTC CSEAELYEQYF
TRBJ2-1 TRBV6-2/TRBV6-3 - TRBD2 TGTGCCAGCAGCCCCCTGCGGGGGAGCTCCTACAATGAGCAGTTCTTC CASSPLRGSSYNEQFF
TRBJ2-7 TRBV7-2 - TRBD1 TGTGCCAGCAGCTTAAGGGACAGGCCCTACGAGCAGTACTTC CASSLRDRPYEQYF
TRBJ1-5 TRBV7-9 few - TGTGCCAGCAGCTACTCAGGGGAACATCAGCCCCAGCATTTT CASSYSGEHQPQHF
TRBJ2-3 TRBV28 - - TGTGCCAGCAGTTGGACTGATACTAGCACAGATACGCAGTATTTT CASSWTDTSTDTQYF
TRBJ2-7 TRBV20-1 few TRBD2 TGCAGTGCTAGTATTCTAGCGGGAATCGAGCAGTACTTC CSASILAGIEQYF
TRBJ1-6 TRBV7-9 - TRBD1 TGTGCCAGCAGCCCGGGACAGGGGAATTCACCCCTCCACTTT CASSPGQGNSPLHF
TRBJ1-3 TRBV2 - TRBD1 TGTGCCAGCAGTGAAGTAGCATGGGGCGGACAGGCTGGAAACACCATATATTTT CASSEVAWGGQAGNTIYF
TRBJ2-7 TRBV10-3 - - TGTGCCATCAGTCGGACAATCTACGAGCAGTACTTC CAISRTIYEQYF
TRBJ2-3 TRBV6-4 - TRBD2 TGTGCCAGCAGGAGGACTAGTTACACAGATACGCAGTATTTT CASRRTSYTDTQYF
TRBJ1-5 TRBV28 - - TGTGCCAGCAGTTTAGACAGGCCCTATAGCAATCAGCCCCAGCATTTT CASSLDRPYSNQPQHF
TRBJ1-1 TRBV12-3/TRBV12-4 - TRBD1 TGTGCCAGCAGTAGGGGACAGGGCGGGGAAGCTTTCTTT CASSRGQGGEAFF